This TCR beta chain was found in a study of T cells in Graves' hyperthyroidism and ophthalmopathy. Newly diagnosed hyperthyroidism, duration under 2 months, in patients aged 18 to 65. Diagnoses used clinical symptoms, serum thyroxine and TRAb, thyroid ultrasound and orbital computed tomography. The CDR3 regions of TCR beta were amplified from RNA transcripts. During a first-round RT-PCR of the TCR CDR3, the HTBI primer set was used. A single record per CDR3 protein comes from TCRdb applying MiXCR to the multiplex PCR reads. The sample carries around 340,000 distinct CDR3 sequences, about a sixth recorded once. The CDR3 loop spans 15 amino acids. Germline V gene sequence: CDR1 SGHRS, CDR2 YFSETQ. V shed 3 bases and J 5 bases; nucleotides not matched to a gene: 9. This clonotype was observed many times.

What was sequenced was blood. The V and J genes are TRBV5-1 and TRBJ2-7; 9 bases agree with TRBD1. The TCR sequence derives from a woman in her thirties with Graves' hyperthyroidism that later progressed to Graves' ophthalmopathy. CDR3 DNA sequence: TGCGCCAGCAGCTGGGCCGGGACAGGGTCCGACGAGCAGTACTTC. This sequence encodes CASSWAGTGSDEQYF.